The sequence of this TCR beta chain was determined in a study of beta chain features in type 1 diabetes. About the study: No patient-donor differences in age, gender, total cells or subset yield. Across all samples, approximately 99 million sorted cells were examined. Findings and caveats of the study: Shorter TCRB CDR3s, moderately but significantly so, were found in Type 1 diabetes patients in all four CD4+ subsets.

Sequenced material consisted of expressed TCRB transcripts (all of the isolated RNA was reverse transcribed). TCRdb's table, derived via immunoSEQ multiplex PCR, lists solely in-frame clones and lacks some. The table has about 260,000 clones, about 24% seen once. Germline V CDR1 and CDR2: SGDLS, YYNGEE. The CDR3 spans 15 residues. After removal of 3 bases from V and 5 bases from J, the junction contained 5 bases not matched to a gene. As concerns this clone: Its cognate antigen is unknown.

The rearrangement uses TRBV9 and TRBJ2-7, with 13 nucleotides matching TRBD2. The TCR comes from a woman in her 30s with type 1 diabetes. Material for sequencing was naive CD4+ T cells from blood. Written as DNA, the CDR3 is TGTGCCAGCAGCGAGGGGACTAGCGGGAACCACGAGCAGTACTTC. Translation gives CASSEGTSGNHEQYF.